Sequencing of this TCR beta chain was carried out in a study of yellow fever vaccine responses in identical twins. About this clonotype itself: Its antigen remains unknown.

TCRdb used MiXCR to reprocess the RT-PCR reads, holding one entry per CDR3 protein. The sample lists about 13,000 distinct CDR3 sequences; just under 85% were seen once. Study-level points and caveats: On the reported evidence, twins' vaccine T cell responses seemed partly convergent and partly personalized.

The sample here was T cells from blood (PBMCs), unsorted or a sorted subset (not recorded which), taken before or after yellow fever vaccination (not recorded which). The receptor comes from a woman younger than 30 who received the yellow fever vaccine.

Here the CDR3 DNA reads TGTGCCAGCAGCCAAGGAAATAATGAGCAGTTCTTC. Protein product: CASSQGNNEQFF. This chain uses TRBV3-1 with TRBJ2-1; D gene uncertain. The length of the CDR3 is 12 residues. Per germline, CDR1 LGHDT and CDR2 YNNKEL (reference sequence). The V end lost 1 base, the J end lost 7 bases, and 5 bases lay between the germline ends.